What follows are 16 T cell receptor beta chains derived from one specimen sequenced in a study of graft-versus-host responses after intestinal transplantation. Data came from immunoSEQ multiplex PCR; TCRdb stores just in-frame clones and leaves some out. The table records some 130,000 clones, 85% to 95% of them present only once. Antigens for these TCRs are unknown. This specimen consisted of unstimulated CD4+ T cells sorted from spleen or lymph node cells, obtained before intestinal transplant. All receptors come from a human donor who received an intestinal transplant.

The chain couples TRBV9 to TRBJ2-1; either TRBD1 or TRBD2 may fit D (5 bases each). From germline, CDR1 is SGDLS and CDR2 YYNGEE. V was shortened by 8 bases and J by 5 bases, with 17 bases between the two germline ends. The length of the CDR3 is 14 residues. CDR3 protein: CARSPGPSNNEQFF. CDR3 coding DNA: TGTGCCAGATCACCGGGACCATCAAACAATGAGCAGTTCTTC. The variable domain in full, with the rest retrieved from reference TRBV9 and TRBJ2-1, is DSGVTQTPKHLITATGQRVTLRCSPRSGDLSVYWYQQSLDQGLQFLIQYYNGEERAKGNILERFSAQQFPDLHSELNLSSLELGDSALYFCARSPGPSNNEQFFGPGTRLTVL.

The gene calls are TRBV28 and TRBJ1-2; unclear D gene. This CDR3 is built from 14 residues. V lost 6 bases to trimming and J lost 4 bases, with 15 bases between them. Germline V gene lookup returns CDR1 MDHEN and CDR2 SYDVKM. CDR3 sequence reads: CASSPTPHFYGYTF. The DNA of the CDR3 is TGTGCCAGCAGCCCCACCCCACATTTCTATGGCTACACCTTC.

V usage is TRBV2 and J usage is TRBJ2-1; maybe TRBD2 (6 bases). Germline assignment: CDR1 SNHLY and CDR2 FYNNEI. This CDR3 has 13 amino acids. V was pared by 7 bases and J by 4 bases, with 11 bases between. The CDR3 coding sequence is TGTGCCAGCACGGAGGGAGTGTACAATGAGCAGTTCTTC. It translates to CASTEGVYNEQFF. Full variable domain (remainder filled in from reference TRBV2 and TRBJ2-1): EPEVTQTPSHQVTQMGQEVILRCVPISNHLYFYWYRQILGQKVEFLVSFYNNEISEKSEIFDDQFSVERPDGSNFTLKIRSTKLEDSAMYFCASTEGVYNEQFFGPGTRLTVL.

CDR3 DNA sequence: TGTGCCAGCAGCTTAGGCGGGTCGCACTACAATGAGCAGTTCTTC. As protein: CASSLGGSHYNEQFF. V and J are TRBV7-9 and TRBJ2-1; D may be TRBD2 (5 bases). This CDR3 has 15 residues. Trimming removed 1 base from V and 3 bases from J, with 10 bases in between. From germline, CDR1 is SEHNR and CDR2 FQNEAQ (reference sequence).

This clone has more than one count but fewer than ten. Other nucleotide sequences in the sample specify the same CDR3. This sequence joins TRBV7-9 and TRBJ2-7; 12 nucleotides align to TRBD2. V was pared by 3 bases and J by 3 bases, with 0 bases of the junction left unmatched. The V gene's germline CDR1 is SEHNR and CDR2 FQNEAQ (reference sequence). The length of the CDR3 is 14 residues. The CDR3 bases are TGTGCCAGCAGCTTGACTAGCGGGAGCTACGAGCAGTACTTC. Amino acids: CASSLTSGSYEQYF.

This chain uses TRBV11-2 with TRBJ2-1; D is undetermined. CDR1 is SGHAT and CDR2 is FQNNGV in the germline V gene. Between the trimmed V and J ends, which lost 3 bases and 0 bases, there was a span of 12 bases. There are 16 residues in the CDR3. The CDR3 sequence is CASSFNSASSYNEQFF. CDR3 coding DNA: TGTGCCAGCAGCTTTAACTCGGCGAGCTCCTACAATGAGCAGTTCTTC. Filled out from reference TRBV11-2 and TRBJ2-1, the complete variable domain reads EAGVAQSPRYKIIEKRQSVAFWCNPISGHATLYWYQQILGQGPKLLIQFQNNGVVDDSQLPKDRFSAERLKGVDSTLKIQPAKLEDSAVYLCASSFNSASSYNEQFFGPGTRLTVL.

In this sample, this clone turned up once. The chain combines TRBV5-6 with TRBJ2-5; D not certain. Germline V CDR1 and CDR2: SGHDT, YYEEEE. Trimming cost V 0 bases and J 9 bases, with 12 bases left between them. This CDR3 is built from 13 residues. CDR3 DNA sequence: TGTGCCAGCAGCTTGGCCGTACCGACGGCCCAGTACTTC. Protein: CASSLAVPTAQYF. Full variable domain (rest looked up from reference TRBV5-6 and TRBJ2-5): DAGVTQSPTHLIKTRGQQVTLRCSPKSGHDTVSWYQQALGQGPQFIFQYYEEEERQRGNFPDRFSGHQFPNYSSELNVNALLLGDSALYLCASSLAVPTAQYFGPGTRLLVL.

The chain joins TRBV30 to TRBJ1-4, with D tentatively TRBD1 (6 bases). Germline values: CDR1 GTSNPN, CDR2 SVGIG (reference sequence). The CDR3 contains 13 residues. V was trimmed by 2 bases and J by 11 bases, leaving 15 bases between them. CDR3 bases: TGTGCCTGGAGTCGGGGGGGGCGCGAGAAACTGTTTTTT. Its translation is CAWSRGGREKLFF.

The chain carries TRBV15 and TRBJ2-3; TRBD1 aligns across 7 bases. The CDR3 loop spans 13 amino acids. Germline V gene lookup returns CDR1 LNHNV and CDR2 YYDKDF (reference sequence). V lost 4 bases and J lost 2; bases outside the gene matches: 0. CDR3 in amino acids: CATSKGATDTQYF. The CDR3, as DNA: TGTGCCACCAGCAAGGGGGCCACAGATACGCAGTATTTT.

This chain links TRBV19 with TRBJ2-7; D not certain. The germline V and J ends were trimmed by 3 bases and 0 bases, with 12 bases remaining between them. The CDR3 is 15 amino acids. From germline, CDR1 is LNHDA and CDR2 SQIVND (reference sequence). The CDR3 is CASSISGPISYEQYF. CDR3 in DNA: TGTGCCAGTAGTATTAGTGGTCCGATCTCCTACGAGCAGTACTTC.

The V and J genes are TRBV7-3 and TRBJ2-6; 7 nucleotides line up with TRBD1. Germline V CDR1 and CDR2: SGHTA, FQGTGA. The CDR3 runs 14 residues. The V gene end was trimmed by 5 bases and the J gene end by 3 bases; junction bases not matched to a gene: 1. The CDR3 DNA reads as TGTGCCAGCAGCACAGGGGTTGGGGCCAACGTCCTGACTTTC. Its protein is CASSTGVGANVLTF. The full variable domain, in which reference TRBV7-3 and TRBJ2-6 provide the parts outside the CDR3, is GAGVSQTPSNKVTEKGKYVELRCDPISGHTALYWYRQSLGQGPEFLIYFQGTGAADDSGLPNDRFFAVRPEGSVSTLKIQRTERGDSAVYLCASSTGVGANVLTFGAGSRLTVL.

The rearrangement links TRBV19 to TRBJ2-2; 7 bases agree with TRBD1. Germline trimming cut 7 bases from V and 2 bases from J; bases unmatched to any gene: 4. Germline CDR1 LNHDA, CDR2 SQIVND (reference sequence). The CDR3 runs 14 residues. The CDR3 protein is CASKGQINTGELFF. The DNA for the CDR3 is TGTGCCAGTAAGGGACAGATAAACACCGGGGAGCTGTTTTTT.

This clone occurred a few times. The rearrangement joins TRBV6-5 to TRBJ2-1; D unresolved. In germline, CDR1 is MNHEY, CDR2 SVGAGI. The V end was cut by 0 bases, the J end by 9 bases, with 15 bases between. The CDR3 runs 15 residues. The CDR3 DNA is TGTGCCAGCAGTTACTCCCCCCAGGCCTCCGGTGAGCAGTTCTTC. This gives the protein CASSYSPQASGEQFF.

The chain links TRBV6-1 to TRBJ1-4; TRBD1 agrees at 7 bases. Looked up from germline, CDR1 is MNHNS and CDR2 is SASEGT. This CDR3 is built from 14 residues. V gave up 7 bases and J gave up 2 bases; unmatched junction bases: 4. The CDR3 nucleotides read TGTGCCAGCATGGGGGGACAGACTAATGAAAAACTGTTTTTT. Protein sequence: CASMGGQTNEKLFF.

V is TRBV5-4 and J is TRBJ2-1; TRBD2 matches at 13 bases. V was clipped by 1 base and J by 8 bases; unmatched bases: 12. The germline gives CDR1 SGHNT, CDR2 YYREEE (reference sequence). The CDR3 runs to 18 residues. The CDR3 nucleotides read TGTGCCAGCAGCTTGACGAAACTAGCGGGAGGGCCTTTGCATGAGCAGTTCTTC. Protein product: CASSLTKLAGGPLHEQFF.

This clone was detected only once. The chain links TRBV25-1 to TRBJ2-1; D gene unclear. The CDR3 totals 13 residues. Trimming removed 6 bases from V and 8 bases from J, with 14 bases in between. Germline loops: CDR1 MGHDK, CDR2 SYGVNS. CDR3 region: CASSGPLVDEQFF. CDR3 DNA: TGTGCCAGCAGCGGACCTCTAGTGGATGAGCAGTTCTTC.